This TCR beta chain was found in a study of type 1 regulatory T cells. Study-level information: T-allo10 is a Tr1-enriched, alloantigen-specific CD4 T cell product made in vitro.

TCRdb called the reads again in MiXCR, with one record for every CDR3 protein. The table has about 67,000 distinct CDR3 sequences, 49% seen once. Study outcomes and limitations: Tr1 cells had a more restricted TCR repertoire than non-Tr1 cells.

This CDR3 region has 14 residues. Germline CDR1 MNHEY, CDR2 SVGAGI. Trimming removed 6 bases at V and 1 base at J, with 10 bases between. This clonotype has just a few counts. Its target is unknown. The V and J genes are TRBV6-5 and TRBJ1-5; TRBD1 is a possible D gene (5 bases). This TCR was recovered from a human donor in good health. Source material: cultured non-Tr1 T cells, either the whole culture or a sorted T cell fraction (not recorded which). CDR3 nucleotide sequence: TGTGCCAGCAGCTCTAGACAGAGCAATCAGCCCCAGCATTTT. Translating gives CASSSRQSNQPQHF.